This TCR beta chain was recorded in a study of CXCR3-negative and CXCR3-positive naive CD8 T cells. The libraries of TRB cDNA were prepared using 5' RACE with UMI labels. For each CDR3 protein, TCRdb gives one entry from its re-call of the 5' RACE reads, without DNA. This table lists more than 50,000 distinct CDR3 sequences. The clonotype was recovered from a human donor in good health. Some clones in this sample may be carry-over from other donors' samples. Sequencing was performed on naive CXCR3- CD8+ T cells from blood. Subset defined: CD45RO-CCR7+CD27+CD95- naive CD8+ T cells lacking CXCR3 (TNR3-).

This CDR3 is CASRPGKEHTGELFF. This rearrangement joins TRBV6-2 or TRBV6-3 to TRBJ2-2; as DNA is missing, the TRBD1 call by TCRdb cannot be tested. This CDR3 region has 15 residues. Germline values: CDR1 MNHEY, CDR2 SVGEGT.